This T cell receptor (beta chain) was found in a study of cytomegalovirus exposure and HLA in healthy donors. Whole-study findings and limits: Productive status was seen about 90% or about 30% of the time for most TCR beta V segments in an earlier analysis. Altogether, 150 to 200 TCR beta chains were recorded as cytomegalovirus-associated.

On this clone itself: The antigen remains unidentified.

Amplification used 60 Vbeta primers and 13 Jbeta primers. Measured with immunoSEQ multiplex PCR; TCRdb has only the in-frame clones, and not every one. The profile covers 100,000 to 150,000 clones, with roughly four fifths appearing a single time and around 4% taken by the ten largest. The CDR3 runs to 13 residues. V gave up 8 bases and J gave up 1 base, with 11 bases separating them. Germline V gene data show CDR1 as SNHLY and CDR2 as FYNNEI. This receptor was taken from a woman aged 50 to 60 in good health and CMV-seropositive. Sequences were obtained from PBMCs. The rearrangement links TRBV2 to TRBJ1-1, with D tentatively TRBD1 (6 bases). CDR3 nucleotide sequence: TGTGCCAGCGGACAGCTTTCGAACACTGAAGCTTTCTTT. It encodes CASGQLSNTEAFF.